What follows are 15 T cell receptor beta chains derived from one specimen sequenced in a study of radiotherapy plus CTLA-4 blockade in lung cancer. Some clones are missing from TCRdb's copy, which holds only in-frame ones; the method was immunoSEQ multiplex PCR. This table has approximately 60,000 clones, around 77% appearing once. Sequenced here: peripheral blood, sampled from a patient treated with radiotherapy plus ipilimumab. These receptors all stem from a human donor with non-small cell lung cancer who had a complete response to radiotherapy plus ipilimumab.

The chain employs TRBV27 and TRBJ2-7; the D is unclear. The germline CDR1 and CDR2 sequences are MNHEY and SMNVEV (reference sequence). The CDR3 spans 15 residues. Trimming stripped 0 bases from V and 3 bases from J, with 12 bases between. CDR3 loop: CASSLSLPSFYEQYF. CDR3 DNA sequence: TGTGCCAGCAGTTTATCGTTGCCTTCATTCTACGAGCAGTACTTC.

V usage is TRBV6-1 and J usage is TRBJ2-3; D remains unclear. Germline V gene sequence: CDR1 MNHNS, CDR2 SASEGT. Trimming took 6 bases from V and 2 from J, leaving 15 bases between them. CDR3 length equals 15 residues. The CDR3 nucleotides read TGTGCCAGCAGGCCCCGAGATTATTCCACAGATACGCAGTATTTT. Translated: CASRPRDYSTDTQYF.

This CDR3 reads CASSIGRGLAGGEGGELFF. The CDR3 coding sequence is TGTGCCAGTAGTATAGGTCGAGGACTAGCGGGAGGAGAGGGCGGGGAGCTGTTTTTT. V is TRBV19 and J is TRBJ2-2, with 14 positions matching TRBD2. The CDR3 has 19 amino acids. J lost 7 bases, V lost 1 base, and 11 bases had no gene match. CDR1 and CDR2 (germline): LNHDA, SQIVND (reference sequence).

The chain recombines TRBV2 with TRBJ1-1; TRBD1 might be the D (5 bases). The CDR3 spans 13 residues. Trimming left V 9 bases short and J 3 bases short, with 14 bases between. The germline V gene encodes CDR1 SNHLY and CDR2 FYNNEI. The CDR3 reads CASRGTHYTEAFF. CDR3 in DNA: TGTGCCAGTCGGGGGACCCATTACACTGAAGCTTTCTTT. The variable domain in full, with the rest retrieved from reference TRBV2 and TRBJ1-1, is EPEVTQTPSHQVTQMGQEVILRCVPISNHLYFYWYRQILGQKVEFLVSFYNNEISEKSEIFDDQFSVERPDGSNFTLKIRSTKLEDSAMYFCASRGTHYTEAFFGQGTRLTVV.

The V and J genes are TRBV21-1 and TRBJ1-2; no DNA check was done on the table's D call, TRBD1. TRBV21-1 is a pseudogene. The CDR3 runs to 14 residues. The CDR3 nucleotides are TGTGCCAGCAGCAAAATGGTAACAGGGCCTGGCTACACCTTC. This encodes CASSKMVTGPGYTF.

This chain links TRBV12-5 with TRBJ2-2; the D gene could be TRBD1 or TRBD2 (6 bases each). The CDR3 extends over 17 amino acids. Trimming took off 1 base at V and 6 bases at J, with 18 bases between the two ends. Germline CDR1 is LGHNT and CDR2 is FRNRAP. The CDR3 region has the DNA TGTGCTAGTGGTTTGGCACGAGGCGGGACACCTTCCGGGGAGCTGTTTTTT. Translated: CASGLARGGTPSGELFF.

This chain connects TRBV10-1 to TRBJ2-2; D not certain. Per the germline V gene, CDR1 is WNHNN and CDR2 is SYGVQD (reference sequence). The CDR3 consists of 17 residues. Trimming pared 3 bases from V and 1 base from J, leaving 15 bases between. The DNA for the CDR3 is TGCGCCAGCAGTGAAGCTAAAAGCTTGCTGAACACCGGGGAGCTGTTTTTT. It is translated as CASSEAKSLLNTGELFF.

CDR3 DNA sequence: TGCAGTGTACAGAAAACCTATGGCTACACCTTC. It yields the protein CSVQKTYGYTF. The V call is TRBV20-1, the J call TRBJ1-2; D gene uncertain. In germline, CDR1 is DFQATT, CDR2 SNEGSKA (reference sequence). The CDR3 has 11 amino acids. V lost 7 bases and J 4 bases, leaving 10 bases between the germline ends.

This clone occurred once. J is TRBJ2-7 and V is TRBV2, with a possible D match to TRBD1 (6 bases). V was trimmed by 8 bases and J by 2 bases, leaving 10 bases between them. CDR3 length equals 12 residues. CDR1 is SNHLY and CDR2 is FYNNEI in the germline V gene. The CDR3 DNA reads TGTGCCAGCGCCGGGACACCCTACGAGCAGTACGTC. It is translated as CASAGTPYEQYV.

The chain carries TRBV11-2 and TRBJ2-5; 11 bases are a match to TRBD2. The CDR3 contains 18 residues. CDR1 is SGHAT and CDR2 is FQNNGV in the germline V gene. V lost 3 bases, J lost 4 bases, and 13 bases stayed unmatched. The CDR3 region is CASSFTSGGHAHRETQYF. As DNA, the CDR3 is TGTGCCAGCAGCTTCACTAGCGGGGGCCACGCCCACCGAGAGACCCAGTACTTC.

J is TRBJ1-3 and V is TRBV18; TRBD1 matches 10 bases. The CDR3 loop spans 17 amino acids. Losses at the gene ends were 4 bases for V and 0 bases for J; bases not matched to a gene: 6. The germline CDR1 and CDR2 sequences are KGHSH and LQKENI. CDR3: CASSHPGQGTSGNTIYF. The CDR3 nucleotides read TGTGCCAGCTCACACCCGGGACAGGGGACCTCTGGAAACACCATATATTTT.

The J gene is TRBJ1-2, the V gene TRBV7-2; 7 bases align to TRBD1. The CDR3 has 14 amino acids. The junction had 9 bases not matched to a gene; V was cut back by 4 bases and J by 7 bases. Looked up from germline, CDR1 is SGHTA and CDR2 is FQGNSA. The CDR3 DNA is TGTGCCAGCAGCTCGGGACAGCCGGGGGCTGGCTACACCTTC. Its protein is CASSSGQPGAGYTF.

The chain is built from TRBV21-1 and TRBJ1-1. TRBV21-1 is shown as a pseudogene. The CDR3 runs 11 residues. CDR3 sequence reads: CASSKENEAFF. The DNA of the CDR3 is TGTGCCAGCAGCAAAGAAAATGAAGCTTTCTTT.

The chain carries TRBV6-5 and TRBJ1-3; tentative D call: TRBD1 (6 bases). The CDR3 is 14 residues long. V gave up 6 bases and J gave up 0 bases, with 9 bases separating them. Looked up from germline, CDR1 is MNHEY and CDR2 is SVGAGI. For the CDR3, the DNA is TGTGCCAGCAGCAGAGGGGGCTCTGGAAACACCATATATTTT. It translates to CASSRGGSGNTIYF.

The chain employs TRBV10-1 and TRBJ2-1; weak D call: TRBD2 (5 bases). V was shortened by 3 bases and J by 7 bases, with 13 bases between the two germline ends. Germline loops: CDR1 WNHNN, CDR2 SYGVQD (reference sequence). The CDR3 consists of 14 residues. CDR3 sequence (DNA): TGCGCCAGCAGTGAAGGCCACCCGGGAAATGAGCAGTTCTTC. It encodes CASSEGHPGNEQFF.